This TCR beta chain was retrieved from a study of spatial heterogeneity in lung cancer. There are 14 residues in the CDR3. V was pared by 3 bases and J by 2 bases, with 10 bases between. In germline, CDR1 is PRHDT, CDR2 FYEKMQ (reference sequence). Documented time point: sample taken at primary tumor resection. Extraction of whole RNA from tumor, nontumor lung or frozen PBMC preceded unsorted sequencing. TCRdb re-analysed the 5' RACE reads in MiXCR, keeping a single row per CDR3 protein. Of 30,000 to 45,000 distinct CDR3 sequences detected, around 7.5% appear once; the ten largest clones hold roughly 28%.

The V call is TRBV13, the J call TRBJ2-5, with D perhaps given as TRBD1 or TRBD2 (5 bases each). The TCR sequence derives from a male donor with early-stage non-small cell lung cancer. Specimen: PBMCs, collected at surgery. The CDR3 sequence: CASSFRDEQETQYF. CDR3 DNA: TGTGCCAGCAGCTTCCGGGACGAACAAGAGACCCAGTACTTC.